The 24 T cell receptor beta chains below were found in one sample sequenced in a study of shared clonotypes between healthy human individuals. The assay was immunoSEQ multiplex PCR, and TCRdb's table has in-frame clones only and misses some. The profile covers around 440,000 clones, with approximately 71% appearing a single time and 9.5% to 15% taken by the ten largest. The sample taken for sequencing was PBMCs. The receptors come from a woman in her thirties or forties in good health. Some clones in this sample may be carry-over from other donors' samples.

The chain has TRBV11-3 and TRBJ2-2, with D perhaps TRBD2 (6 bases). This CDR3 spans 15 amino acids. Germline values: CDR1 SGHNT, CDR2 YENEEA. V was cut by 5 bases and J by 5 bases, with 15 bases left in between. CDR3 residues: CASSPRSAGTGELFF. The CDR3 DNA follows: TGTGCCAGCAGCCCCCGGTCCGCGGGGACCGGGGAGCTGTTTTTT.

A word on this clone: Relative to the germline gene, one junction end is altered; a read error may explain this. The chain employs TRBV25-1 and TRBJ2-5, with 9 bases identical to TRBD1. This CDR3 has 15 amino acids. Germline CDR1 reads MGHDK; CDR2 reads SYGVNS. In DNA form, the CDR3 reads TGTGCCAGCAGTGAACAAACAGGGGGCGGAGAGACCCTGTACTTC. This gives the protein CASSEQTGGGETLYF. Complete variable domain (other parts from reference TRBV25-1 and TRBJ2-5): EADIYQTPRYLVIGTGKKITLECSQTMGHDKMYWYQQDPGMELHLIHYSYGVNSTEKGDLSSESTVSRIRTEHFPLTLESARPSHTSQYLCASSEQTGGGETLYFGPGTRLLVL.

Concerning this clone itself: It is likely a read error: a sequence one base away is far more abundant. V is TRBV7-9 and J is TRBJ1-3; D is unclear. Germline V gives CDR1 SEHNR, CDR2 FQNEAQ (reference sequence). The CDR3 consists of 16 residues. The chain's CDR3 is CASSLAQPDSGITIYF. The CDR3, as DNA: TGTGCCAGCAGCTTAGCTCAGCCAGACTCTGGAATCACCATATATTTT.

The chain combines TRBV29-1 with TRBJ2-1, with 9 bases identical to TRBD2. There are 17 residues in the CDR3. CDR1 SQVTM and CDR2 ANQGSEA come from the germline V gene. The ends lost 8 bases at V and 4 bases at J; junction bases unmatched: 18. This CDR3 reads CSIWVGLAWGTYNEQFF. The DNA of the CDR3 is TGCAGCATCTGGGTGGGACTAGCTTGGGGGACTTACAATGAGCAGTTCTTC.

The count of this clone is one. Other DNA sequences from this sample encode an identical CDR3 as well. CDR3 sequence (DNA): TGCGCCAGCAGCCAAGGACTAGCGGGCGCCTACGAGCAGTACTTC. This sequence encodes CASSQGLAGAYEQYF. The rearrangement uses TRBV4-1 and TRBJ2-7; 10 nucleotides agree with TRBD2. V gave up 1 base and J gave up 2 bases; unmatched junction bases: 2. The CDR3 is 15 amino acids. Germline V CDR1 and CDR2: MGHRA, YSYEKL.

The gene calls are TRBV5-6 and TRBJ2-1; D may be TRBD2 (6 bases). The germline gives CDR1 SGHDT, CDR2 YYEEEE. The CDR3 totals 16 residues. The ends were cut back, 0 bases at V and 9 bases at J, with 19 bases in the middle. This chain's CDR3 is CASSLVSIRLGGEQFF. The CDR3 bases are TGTGCCAGCAGCTTGGTGTCTATAAGGCTCGGGGGTGAGCAGTTCTTC.

V is TRBV4-1 and J is TRBJ2-1; 7 bases align to TRBD2. Germline V gives CDR1 MGHRA, CDR2 YSYEKL. The ends lost 3 bases at V and 6 bases at J; junction bases unmatched: 5. This CDR3 region has 14 residues. CDR3 region: CASSHPSGVNEQFF. CDR3 DNA sequence: TGCGCCAGCAGCCACCCGAGCGGGGTCAATGAGCAGTTCTTC.

The genes are TRBV5-4 and TRBJ2-2, with 12 bases matching TRBD2. Germline V lookup: CDR1 SGHNT, CDR2 YYREEE (reference sequence). This CDR3 is built from 18 residues. The V and J ends lost 1 base and 0 bases, in that order; junction bases with no gene match: 4. The DNA of the CDR3 is TGTGCCAGCAGCTTGCCTAGCGGGAGGGCCGCGAACACCGGGGAGCTGTTTTTT. Its translation is CASSLPSGRAANTGELFF.

Concerning this clone: One base away lies a much larger clone, so this may be a sequencing read error. V gene TRBV7-3 combines with J gene TRBJ2-2; perhaps TRBD1 as D (6 bases). The CDR3 runs 13 residues. Per the germline V gene, CDR1 is SGHTA and CDR2 is FQGTGA. DNA for the CDR3: TGTGCCAGCAGCTTAATGGGGGCCGGGGAGCTGCTTTTT. Amino acids: CASSLMGAGELLF.

In regard to this clone: A far larger clone is one base from this, pointing to a likely read error. The chain combines TRBV7-2 with TRBJ2-5, with D perhaps matching TRBD1 or TRBD2 (5 bases each). The closer fit of TRBJ2-7 to the DNA end suggests the J call may be wrong. The CDR3 length is 15 residues. CDR1 SGHTA and CDR2 FQGNSA come from the germline V gene. Here the CDR3 reads CASRLYGTASYEQYF. CDR3 in DNA: TGTGCCAGCAGGTTATACGGGACGGCGAGCTACGAGCAGTACTTC.

The V call is TRBV4-1, the J call TRBJ2-5; 12 bases line up with TRBD2. Germline CDR1 reads MGHRA; CDR2 reads YSYEKL. CDR3 size: 15 residues. V lost 5 bases to trimming and J lost 2 bases; unmatched junction nucleotides: 3. CDR3 sequence: CASSGLAGSQETQYF. CDR3 sequence (DNA): TGCGCCAGCAGCGGACTAGCGGGAAGTCAAGAGACCCAGTACTTC.

This rearrangement joins TRBV9 to TRBJ1-1; 7 bases are a match to TRBD1. CDR3 size: 13 residues. V lost 2 bases and J lost 6; bases outside the gene matches: 4. CDR1 SGDLS and CDR2 YYNGEE come from the germline V gene. The DNA of the CDR3 is TGTGCCAGCAGCGTCAGAGGGGGCTCTGAAGCTTTCTTT. It codes for CASSVRGGSEAFF.

This chain joins TRBV27 and TRBJ2-7; no reliable D call. CDR1 is MNHEY, CDR2 SMNVEV, per germline (reference sequence). V lost 3 bases, J lost 3 bases, and 9 bases lay in between. The CDR3 extends over 13 amino acids. The CDR3 reads CASSLTPNYEQYF. The CDR3 region has the DNA TGTGCCAGCAGTTTGACACCCAACTACGAGCAGTACTTC.

The gene calls are TRBV5-5 and TRBJ2-7; D is uncertain. Trimming took 2 bases from V and 2 from J, leaving 11 bases between them. The CDR3 has 14 amino acids. Germline CDR1 SGHKS, CDR2 YYEKEE (reference sequence). CDR3 sequence reads: CASSLIPGTYEQYF. CDR3 coding DNA: TGTGCCAGCAGCTTAATACCGGGCACCTACGAGCAGTACTTC.

The chain is built from TRBV4-1 and TRBJ2-1, with 7 bases matching TRBD2. Looked up from germline, CDR1 is MGHRA and CDR2 is YSYEKL. With 8 bases clipped from V and 8 bases from J, the junction kept 9 bases outside the gene matches. The CDR3 extends over 13 amino acids. The CDR3: CASLGLISDEQFF. The DNA of the CDR3 is TGCGCCAGCCTGGGACTAATTAGTGATGAGCAGTTCTTC.

The chain couples TRBV6-5 to TRBJ1-2; D uncertain. Germline V lookup: CDR1 MNHEY, CDR2 SVGAGI. CDR3 length: 13 residues. Trimming pared 6 bases from V and 8 bases from J, leaving 16 bases between. CDR3 in amino acids: CASSRPGNKGYTF. CDR3 DNA sequence: TGTGCCAGCAGCCGCCCCGGGAACAAGGGCTACACCTTC.

The chain is built from TRBV5-1 and TRBJ2-7, with TRBD2 matching 12 bases. Germline V gives CDR1 SGHRS, CDR2 YFSETQ. V lost 5 bases, J lost 6 bases, and 6 bases stayed unmatched. CDR3 size: 14 residues. The CDR3 region has the DNA TGCGCCAGCAGTCTCCCTAGCGGGAGGGGCGAGCAGTACTTC. This sequence encodes CASSLPSGRGEQYF.

A few counts support this clone. The chain employs TRBV7-3 and TRBJ2-6, with D perhaps TRBD1 (6 bases). In germline, CDR1 is SGHTA, CDR2 FQGTGA. The CDR3 is 17 residues long. Trimming stripped 1 base from V and 2 bases from J, with 12 bases between. CDR3 amino acids: CASSLNPTGTGANVLTF. DNA for the CDR3: TGTGCCAGCAGCTTAAACCCAACAGGGACTGGGGCCAACGTCCTGACTTTC.

Many counts were recorded for this clone. The rearrangement links TRBV7-4 to TRBJ2-7, with D uncertain. Germline assignment: CDR1 SGHVT and CDR2 SQSDAQ. The V gene lost 6 bases and the J gene lost 2 bases, with 17 bases spanning the gap. The CDR3 has 15 amino acids. CDR3 coding DNA: TGTGCCAGCAGTTTCCTCCGCTACTCACCCTACGAGCAGTACTTC. Encoded protein: CASSFLRYSPYEQYF. Based on the CDR3 plus reference TRBV7-4 and TRBJ2-7, the full variable domain is GAGVSQSPRYKVAKRGRDVALRCDSISGHVTLYWYRQTLGQGSEVLTYSQSDAQRDKSGRPSGRFSAERPERSVSTLKIQRTEQGDSAVYLCASSFLRYSPYEQYFGPGTRLTVT.

J is TRBJ2-7 and V is TRBV11-3; TRBD1 agrees at 8 bases. CDR3 size: 14 residues. Trimming cost V 5 bases and J 5 bases; bases outside gene matches: 8. The germline V gene has CDR1 SGHNT and CDR2 YENEEA. CDR3 sequence: CASSPWTGSNEQYF. As DNA, the CDR3 is TGTGCCAGCAGCCCTTGGACAGGGAGCAACGAGCAGTACTTC.

This clone was counted at least ten times. The chain is built from TRBV7-9 and TRBJ1-1, with 8 nucleotides matching TRBD1. Germline CDR1 reads SEHNR; CDR2 reads FQNEAQ (reference sequence). The V segment lost 5 bases and the J segment 0 bases; nucleotides outside the gene matches: 5. The CDR3 extends over 15 amino acids. The CDR3 protein is CASSPDRVMNTEAFF. The CDR3, as DNA: TGTGCCAGCAGCCCGGACAGGGTCATGAACACTGAAGCTTTCTTT.

The V gene is TRBV5-4, the J gene TRBJ2-1; D remains unclear. The CDR3 consists of 14 residues. The V end was cut by 3 bases, the J end by 9 bases, with 16 bases between. The V gene's germline CDR1 is SGHNT and CDR2 YYREEE (reference sequence). The CDR3 DNA is TGTGCCAGCAGCTCCCCACCCCTCGAGAGTGAGCAGTTCTTC. This encodes CASSSPPLESEQFF.

This clone was recorded once. This rearrangement joins TRBV2 to TRBJ2-6; tentatively, D is TRBD1 (5 bases). Germline lookup yields CDR1 SNHLY and CDR2 FYNNEI. The CDR3 is 16 amino acids. Trimming left V 6 bases short and J 1 base short, with 13 bases between. The CDR3 bases are TGTGCCAGCAGGCTTGAGGCAGGGTCTGGGGCCAACGTCCTGACTTTC. This gives the protein CASRLEAGSGANVLTF.

In regard to this clone: This probably arose from a read error, given a far larger clone one base away. The sample has other DNA sequences that encode this CDR3 too. This chain uses TRBV5-1 with TRBJ1-2, with unresolved D. V was cut by 0 bases and J by 2 bases, with 2 bases left in between. The CDR3 is made up of 12 amino acids. Per germline, CDR1 SGHRS and CDR2 YFSETQ. DNA for the CDR3: TGCGCCAGCAGCTTGGCCAACTATGGCTACACCTTC. It codes for CASSLANYGYTF.